Shown below are 4 T cell receptor beta chains from a single sample sequenced in a study of spatial heterogeneity in lung cancer. TCRdb re-called the 5' RACE reads with MiXCR, one entry per CDR3 protein. The sample comprises over 2,500 distinct CDR3 sequences, 49% of which are singletons, and approximately 63% rests with the top ten. Their specific antigens are unknown. Whole-study findings and limits: Within tumors, counts of expanded alpha and beta TCRs tracked tumor mutation counts.

The sample's time point: sample taken at primary tumor resection. The material sequenced was lung tumor tissue, taken at surgery. The receptor source for this set is a male donor with early-stage non-small cell lung cancer.

This clonotype was counted between two and nine times. V usage is TRBV28 and J usage is TRBJ2-3; maybe TRBD2 (5 bases). The CDR3 consists of 14 residues. Germline loops: CDR1 MDHEN, CDR2 SYDVKM. The ends were cut back, 5 bases at V and 1 base at J, with 10 bases in the middle. CDR3: CASSERTRTDTQYF. CDR3 nucleotides: TGTGCCAGCAGTGAGCGGACCCGCACAGATACGCAGTATTTT.

Within the sample, this clonotype is medium-sized. V usage is TRBV7-3 and J usage is TRBJ2-1; D ambiguous. The V end was cut by 2 bases, the J end by 2 bases, with 13 bases between. CDR3 length: 16 amino acids. Germline-derived CDR1 and CDR2 are SGHTA and FQGTGA. CDR3 DNA sequence: TGTGCCAGCAGCTTATTTCCCGTGAATGCCTACAATGAGCAGTTCTTC. This gives the protein CASSLFPVNAYNEQFF.

The chain carries TRBV5-1 and TRBJ2-5; D might be TRBD2 (5 bases). Per the germline V gene, CDR1 is SGHRS and CDR2 is YFSETQ. V lost 0 bases to trimming and J lost 3 bases, with 15 bases between them. The CDR3 length is 16 residues. The CDR3 nucleotides are TGCGCCAGCAGCTTGGTGTCAGCGTGGGGAGAAGAGACCCAGTACTTC. Translating it yields CASSLVSAWGEETQYF. The full variable domain, with the rest looked up from reference TRBV5-1 and TRBJ2-5, is KAGVTQTPRYLIKTRGQQVTLSCSPISGHRSVSWYQQTPGQGLQFLFEYFSETQRNKGNFPGRFSGRQFSNSRSEMNVSTLELGDSALYLCASSLVSAWGEETQYFGPGTRLLVL.

The chain links TRBV27 to TRBJ1-4; D remains unclear. The CDR3 consists of 13 residues. The V and J ends lost 6 bases and 7 bases respectively, with 12 bases between them. Germline V gene data show CDR1 as MNHEY and CDR2 as SMNVEV (reference sequence). The CDR3 sequence is CASRDSGGEKLFF. The CDR3 region has the DNA TGTGCCAGCAGGGATTCGGGAGGTGAAAAACTGTTTTTT.